The 19 T cell receptor beta chains below all came from one sample that was sequenced in a study of T cell repertoires in cytomegalovirus infection. TCRdb processed the reads anew with MiXCR; each CDR3 protein has one entry. This table has 150,000 to 200,000 distinct CDR3 sequences, under 30% appearing once. Sequences were obtained from PBMCs. Every receptor here comes from a human donor in good health (CMV status not recorded). Some clones in this sample may be carry-over from other donors' samples.

The chain links TRBV2 to TRBJ1-2; D possibly corresponds to TRBD1 (6 bases). Germline V gene lookup returns CDR1 SNHLY and CDR2 FYNNEI. V was pared by 4 bases and J by 5 bases, with 14 bases between. The CDR3 is 14 residues long. The CDR3, as DNA: TGTGCCAGCAGTGTTGAGGGGGATTGGTATGGCTACACCTTC. Translated, it gives CASSVEGDWYGYTF.

The gene calls are TRBV20-1 and TRBJ2-7, with D perhaps matching TRBD1 or TRBD2 (6 bases each). V lost 3 bases to trimming and J lost 0 bases, with 12 bases between them. Germline V CDR1 and CDR2: DFQATT, SNEGSKA (reference sequence). The CDR3 has 14 residues. CDR3 amino acids: CSASKGGTSYEQYF. The CDR3 DNA reads as TGCAGTGCTAGTAAAGGGGGGACCTCCTACGAGCAGTACTTC.

This clonotype was detected a few times. The J gene is TRBJ2-7, the V gene TRBV6-6; weak D call: TRBD2 (5 bases). From germline, CDR1 is MNHNY and CDR2 SVGAGI (reference sequence). V was trimmed by 7 bases and J by 1 base, leaving 17 bases between them. The CDR3 contains 15 residues. The CDR3: CASTSLGRGSYEQYF. The CDR3 coding sequence is TGTGCCAGCACCTCCCTCGGACGGGGATCCTACGAGCAGTACTTC.

In its sample, this clonotype was seen a few times. The chain employs TRBV12-3 or TRBV12-4 and TRBJ1-1, with TRBD1 as a possible D gene (5 bases). V lost 5 bases and J lost 1, with 14 bases in between. The CDR3 loop spans 15 amino acids. The CDR3 region has the DNA TGTGCCAGCAGTCGGGACCCACGCCCGAACACTGAAGCTTTCTTT. Translation gives CASSRDPRPNTEAFF.

This clonotype was counted between two and nine times. The chain is built from TRBV25-1 and TRBJ2-2; TRBD2 matches 12 bases. The germline gives CDR1 MGHDK, CDR2 SYGVNS. The trim removed 9 bases at V and 1 base at J, leaving 6 bases unmatched. The CDR3 sequence is 16 residues long. The CDR3 spells CARYLAGGRNTGELFF. In DNA form, the CDR3 reads TGTGCCAGGTACCTAGCGGGGGGGCGGAACACCGGGGAGCTGTTTTTT.

The chain recombines TRBV13 with TRBJ1-1; D is uncertain. V was pared by 6 bases and J by 5 bases, with 13 bases between. Germline loops: CDR1 PRHDT, CDR2 FYEKMQ (reference sequence). This CDR3 region has 13 residues. The CDR3 DNA is TGTGCCAGCAGATCGGACCGTACGACTGAAGCTTTCTTT. This sequence encodes CASRSDRTTEAFF.

This clonotype showed up just a few times. The chain carries TRBV19 and TRBJ1-1; perhaps TRBD1 as D (6 bases). V was cut by 7 bases and J by 4 bases, with 16 bases left in between. CDR1 is LNHDA, CDR2 SQIVND, per germline (reference sequence). The CDR3 runs 14 residues. The CDR3 region has the DNA TGTGCCAGTACCTCGGGGGCCCTGGGCACTGAAGCTTTCTTT. This sequence encodes CASTSGALGTEAFF.

The table lists this clonotype with a few counts. The CDR3 DNA follows: TGTGCCAGCAGTTACCGATCCTTTGGACAGAGTCTCACCGGGGAGCTGTTTTTT. This translates into CASSYRSFGQSLTGELFF. The chain couples TRBV6-5 to TRBJ2-2; perhaps TRBD1 as D (6 bases). This CDR3 spans 18 amino acids. Germline V lookup: CDR1 MNHEY, CDR2 SVGAGI. Trimming left V 2 bases short and J 4 bases short, with 20 bases between.

The chain employs TRBV20-1 and TRBJ2-7, with 7 bases aligning to TRBD2. The germline V gene has CDR1 DFQATT and CDR2 SNEGSKA (reference sequence). The length of the CDR3 is 12 residues. V trimming: 5 bases; J trimming: 6 bases; junction bases outside the gene matches: 7. This CDR3 is CSAAQWEGEQYF. Here the CDR3 DNA reads TGCAGTGCTGCACAGTGGGAGGGCGAGCAGTACTTC.

This clonotype was counted a few times. The chain employs TRBV6-5 and TRBJ2-7, with 7 bases that match TRBD2. Germline CDR1 is MNHEY and CDR2 is SVGAGI. The junction had 11 bases not matched to a gene; V was cut back by 0 bases and J by 6 bases. The CDR3 extends over 16 amino acids. The CDR3 region is CASSYSMAGDPGEQYF. The CDR3 DNA follows: TGTGCCAGCAGTTACTCGATGGCGGGGGACCCTGGCGAGCAGTACTTC.

This clonotype was picked up a small number of times. The rearrangement uses TRBV29-1 and TRBJ2-7; no clear D. Germline loops: CDR1 SQVTM, CDR2 ANQGSEA. The CDR3 runs to 13 residues. V lost 7 bases to trimming and J lost 0 bases, with 13 bases between them. CDR3 sequence reads: CSAGWSSSYEQYF. CDR3 in DNA: TGCAGCGCCGGGTGGTCTAGCTCCTACGAGCAGTACTTC.

The J gene is TRBJ1-1, the V gene TRBV19; D might be TRBD1 (6 bases). Germline-derived CDR1 and CDR2 are LNHDA and SQIVND (reference sequence). This CDR3 comprises 15 residues. Trimming shortened V by 4 bases and J by 4 bases, and 16 bases separated the two germline ends. The CDR3 loop is CASSRAGVGATEAFF. The CDR3 bases are TGTGCCAGTAGTAGGGCAGGGGTAGGAGCCACTGAAGCTTTCTTT. Filled out from reference TRBV19 and TRBJ1-1, the complete variable domain reads DGGITQSPKYLFRKEGQNVTLSCEQNLNHDAMYWYRQDPGQGLRLIYYSQIVNDFQKGDIAEGYSVSREKKESFPLTVTSAQKNPTAFYLCASSRAGVGATEAFFGQGTRLTVV.

This chain links TRBV12-3 or TRBV12-4 with TRBJ2-7, with D possibly being TRBD2 (5 bases). Trimming removed 5 bases from V and 5 bases from J, with 16 bases in between. The CDR3 loop spans 14 amino acids. CDR3 residues: CASSPPGFGDEQYF. DNA of the CDR3: TGTGCCAGCAGTCCACCGGGGTTTGGAGACGAGCAGTACTTC.

This clonotype occurred a few times. This chain's CDR3 is CASRGGWQGSNQPQHF. DNA of the CDR3: TGTGCCAGCAGGGGAGGTTGGCAGGGGAGCAATCAGCCCCAGCATTTT. The chain recombines TRBV2 with TRBJ1-5; the D gene is possibly TRBD1 (6 bases). Germline lookup yields CDR1 SNHLY and CDR2 FYNNEI. V lost 6 bases to trimming and J lost 1 base, with 16 bases between them. The CDR3 is 16 amino acids.

V usage is TRBV2 and J usage is TRBJ1-5; weak D call: TRBD1 (5 bases). The V gene lost 1 base and the J gene lost 5 bases, with 6 bases spanning the gap. The germline CDR1 and CDR2 sequences are SNHLY and FYNNEI. This CDR3 region has 13 residues. CDR3 region: CASSEEGYQPQHF. The CDR3 DNA reads TGTGCCAGCAGTGAAGAGGGGTATCAGCCCCAGCATTTT.

This clonotype occurred a few times. The chain couples TRBV5-6 to TRBJ2-1, with D perhaps TRBD1 (5 bases). CDR1 SGHDT and CDR2 YYEEEE come from the germline V gene. Trimming stripped 0 bases from V and 7 bases from J, with 14 bases between. The CDR3 spans 15 residues. CDR3 nucleotides: TGTGCCAGCAGCTTGGTCTACCAGGGAAGGAATGAGCAGTTCTTC. Amino acids: CASSLVYQGRNEQFF.

The chain combines TRBV6-6 with TRBJ1-6, with 7 bases identical to TRBD1. CDR3 length: 15 residues. The V segment lost 0 bases and the J segment 6 bases; nucleotides outside the gene matches: 2. Germline V CDR1 and CDR2: MNHNY, SVGAGI (reference sequence). CDR3 protein: CASSYSGTANSPLHF. CDR3 DNA: TGTGCCAGCAGTTACTCCGGGACAGCTAATTCACCCCTCCACTTT.

The chain combines TRBV12-3 or TRBV12-4 with TRBJ1-1, with D unclear. Trimming removed 5 bases from V and 2 bases from J, with 6 bases in between. The CDR3 contains 12 residues. The CDR3 region is CASSTVNTEAFF. CDR3 in DNA: TGTGCCAGCAGTACGGTAAACACTGAAGCTTTCTTT.

J is TRBJ1-1 and V is TRBV7-9; tentative D call: TRBD1 (6 bases). Germline V gene sequence: CDR1 SEHNR, CDR2 FQNEAQ (reference sequence). The CDR3 consists of 14 residues. Trimming removed 3 bases at V and 4 bases at J, with 12 bases between. This CDR3 reads CASSFSGDSTEAFF. CDR3 bases: TGTGCCAGCAGCTTCTCAGGGGATAGCACTGAAGCTTTCTTT.